The rows below give T cell receptor beta chains drawn from one sample of a study of blood T cell repertoires in COVID-19. Some clones are missing from TCRdb's copy, which holds only in-frame ones; the method was immunoSEQ multiplex PCR. The repertoire holds under 300,000 clones, 89% seen once, with 1.7% in the top ten. The specimen sequenced was PBMCs or T cells enriched from blood (not recorded which). The receptors were gathered from a woman aged 40 to 50 who had recovered from COVID-19. CDR3s include the opening cysteine and the closing phenylalanine or tryptophan. The D gene is left open where the match is weak. Clone size is given for some rows only: seen once, a few or many times, or a class if the clone is expanded.

V gene: TRBV24-1; clone size: .; D gene: .; J gene: TRBJ2-2; CDR3 DNA: TGTGCCACCAGTGACCCTAGGGGGGGGAACACCGGGGAGCTGTTTTTT; CDR3 protein: CATSDPRGGNTGELFF
V gene: TRBV6-2/TRBV6-3; clone size: .; D gene: .; J gene: TRBJ1-3; CDR3 DNA: TGTGCCAGCAGCCAGCCTCCAGGAAACACCATATATTTT; CDR3 protein: CASSQPPGNTIYF
V gene: TRBV11-2; clone size: .; D gene: TRBD2; J gene: TRBJ2-5; CDR3 DNA: TGTGCCAGCAGCCCCTCGGGACTAGCGTCTATAGAGACCCAGTACTTC; CDR3 protein: CASSPSGLASIETQYF
V gene: TRBV23-1; clone size: .; D gene: .; J gene: TRBJ2-1; CDR3 DNA: TGCGCCAGCAGTCAATTACCCGGGAGCTACAATGAGCAGTTCTTC; CDR3 protein: CASSQLPGSYNEQFF
V gene: TRBV29-1; clone size: .; D gene: TRBD1; J gene: TRBJ2-3; CDR3 DNA: TGCAGCTCATCACCGGGACAGGGGGGTGGTACGCAGTATTTT; CDR3 protein: CSSSPGQGGGTQYF
V gene: TRBV7-9; clone size: .; D gene: .; J gene: TRBJ1-5; CDR3 DNA: TGTGCCAGCAGCTCAGGCTTTAGCAATCAGCCCCAGCATTTT; CDR3 protein: CASSSGFSNQPQHF
V gene: TRBV5-4; clone size: .; D gene: TRBD2; J gene: TRBJ2-3; CDR3 DNA: TGTGCCAGCATCGACCGAGGTAGCGGGTACACAGATACGCAGTATTTT; CDR3 protein: CASIDRGSGYTDTQYF
V gene: TRBV5-1; clone size: .; D gene: .; J gene: TRBJ2-7; CDR3 DNA: TGCGCCAGCAGCGTGCAGGACAGTGGGGAGCAGTACTTC; CDR3 protein: CASSVQDSGEQYF
V gene: TRBV29-1; clone size: .; D gene: TRBD1; J gene: TRBJ1-1; CDR3 DNA: TGCAGCGTTGTAAGACAGGGGTCCCTGAACACTGAAGCTTTCTTT; CDR3 protein: CSVVRQGSLNTEAFF
V gene: TRBV4-3; clone size: .; D gene: .; J gene: TRBJ1-5; CDR3 DNA: TGCGCCAGCAGTCTAGAAGTAGGTGGTCCCCAGCATTTT; CDR3 protein: CASSLEVGGPQHF
V gene: TRBV29-1; clone size: .; D gene: .; J gene: TRBJ1-1; CDR3 DNA: TGCAGCGTTGAATTCGTCGGGGGGCAGACTGAAGCTTTCTTT; CDR3 protein: CSVEFVGGQTEAFF
V gene: TRBV7-8; clone size: .; D gene: .; J gene: TRBJ1-2; CDR3 DNA: TGTGCCAGCAGCTTAGTCCCGGACTACTATGGCTACACCTTC; CDR3 protein: CASSLVPDYYGYTF
V gene: TRBV5-1; clone size: .; D gene: .; J gene: TRBJ1-1; CDR3 DNA: TGCGCCAGCAGCTTGGCCTCGAACACTGAAGCTTTCTTT; CDR3 protein: CASSLASNTEAFF
V gene: TRBV7-8; clone size: .; D gene: TRBD1; J gene: TRBJ1-1; CDR3 DNA: TGTGCCAGCAGCACGGGACAGGGGGACACTGAAGCTTTCTTT; CDR3 protein: CASSTGQGDTEAFF
V gene: TRBV7-2; clone size: .; D gene: .; J gene: TRBJ2-3; CDR3 DNA: TGTGCCAGCAGCGGACTCGCTAGCACAGATACGCAGTATTTT; CDR3 protein: CASSGLASTDTQYF
V gene: TRBV7-6; clone size: .; D gene: TRBD1; J gene: TRBJ2-5; CDR3 DNA: TGTGCCAGCAGCTTATCCAGGGGGCAACAAGAGACCCAGTACTTC; CDR3 protein: CASSLSRGQQETQYF
V gene: TRBV19; clone size: once; D gene: .; J gene: TRBJ1-4; CDR3 DNA: TGTGCCAGTAGTATTAACGGAGGCGGTGAAAAACTGTTTTTT; CDR3 protein: CASSINGGGEKLFF
V gene: TRBV4-1; clone size: .; D gene: .; J gene: TRBJ2-3; CDR3 DNA: TGCGCCAGCAGCCAAGGAGGTTTCACAGATACGCAGTATTTT; CDR3 protein: CASSQGGFTDTQYF
V gene: TRBV29-1; clone size: .; D gene: TRBD1; J gene: TRBJ1-5; CDR3 DNA: TGCAGCGTTGCAACGGGACAGGGAAGCAATCAGCCCCAGCATTTT; CDR3 protein: CSVATGQGSNQPQHF
V gene: TRBV6-5; clone size: .; D gene: .; J gene: TRBJ1-2; CDR3 DNA: TGTGCCAGCAGTTACAATCGGTACTCTAACTATGGCTACACCTTC; CDR3 protein: CASSYNRYSNYGYTF
V gene: TRBV5-1; clone size: .; D gene: TRBD1; J gene: TRBJ1-3; CDR3 DNA: TGCGCCAGCAGCTTAACCGGGACAGGGGGTGGAAACACCATATATTTT; CDR3 protein: CASSLTGTGGGNTIYF
V gene: TRBV7-2; clone size: .; D gene: .; J gene: TRBJ1-3; CDR3 DNA: TGTGCCAGCAGCCCGACGTCAGGGTACGGAAACACCATATATTTT; CDR3 protein: CASSPTSGYGNTIYF
V gene: TRBV24-1; clone size: .; D gene: .; J gene: TRBJ1-2; CDR3 DNA: TGTGCCACCAGTGATGACTCAGTGTCGGGGGGCTACACCTTC; CDR3 protein: CATSDDSVSGGYTF
V gene: TRBV3-1/TRBV3-2; clone size: .; D gene: .; J gene: TRBJ1-1; CDR3 DNA: TGTGCCAGCAGCCAAGTATCCGGTGGCACTGAAGCTTTCTTT; CDR3 protein: CASSQVSGGTEAFF
V gene: TRBV3-1/TRBV3-2; clone size: once; D gene: TRBD1; J gene: TRBJ1-1; CDR3 DNA: TGTGCCAGCAGCCAGACAGGGGAGAACACTGAAGCTTTCTTT; CDR3 protein: CASSQTGENTEAFF
V gene: TRBV18; clone size: .; D gene: TRBD1; J gene: TRBJ1-2; CDR3 DNA: TGTGCCAGCTCACCCCGACAGGGAATTATGTCCTATGGCTACACCTTC; CDR3 protein: CASSPRQGIMSYGYTF
V gene: TRBV19; clone size: .; D gene: .; J gene: TRBJ1-1; CDR3 DNA: TGTGCCAGTAATCTTAGGGGTTTCCTCACTGAAGCTTTCTTT; CDR3 protein: CASNLRGFLTEAFF
V gene: TRBV27; clone size: .; D gene: TRBD1; J gene: TRBJ1-4; CDR3 DNA: TGTGCCAGCAGTTGGACAGGGGGGAAACTGTTTTTT; CDR3 protein: CASSWTGGKLFF
V gene: TRBV6-5; clone size: once; D gene: TRBD1; J gene: TRBJ1-2; CDR3 DNA: TGTGCCAGCAGGGGACAGGGGGCGAAAGGCTACACCTTC; CDR3 protein: CASRGQGAKGYTF
V gene: TRBV5-6; clone size: .; D gene: .; J gene: TRBJ2-3; CDR3 DNA: TGTGCCAGCAGCCTCCCCCGGGGAACAGATACGCAGTATTTT; CDR3 protein: CASSLPRGTDTQYF
V gene: TRBV6-5; clone size: .; D gene: TRBD2; J gene: TRBJ2-7; CDR3 DNA: TGTGCCAGCAGTTACTCAGCGGGAGGGACTAAAGAGCAGTACTTC; CDR3 protein: CASSYSAGGTKEQYF
V gene: TRBV7-8; clone size: .; D gene: TRBD1; J gene: TRBJ2-1; CDR3 DNA: TGTGCCAGCAGCTTATATGCCAGGGGACAGGTGAATGAGCAGTTCTTC; CDR3 protein: CASSLYARGQVNEQFF
V gene: TRBV2; clone size: .; D gene: .; J gene: TRBJ1-1; CDR3 DNA: TGTGCCAGCAGTGAAGTCCGGGGGGCGGTGGGGAACACTGAAGCTTTCTTT; CDR3 protein: CASSEVRGAVGNTEAFF
V gene: TRBV18; clone size: .; D gene: .; J gene: TRBJ1-5; CDR3 DNA: TGTGCCAGCTCACCAAGTTCAGGGAATCAGCCCCAGCATTTT; CDR3 protein: CASSPSSGNQPQHF
V gene: TRBV3-1/TRBV3-2; clone size: .; D gene: .; J gene: TRBJ1-2; CDR3 DNA: TGTGCCAGCAGCCAAGTGGGGGGCTATGGCTACACCTTC; CDR3 protein: CASSQVGGYGYTF
V gene: TRBV13; clone size: .; D gene: TRBD2; J gene: TRBJ2-7; CDR3 DNA: TGTGCCAGCAGCTTAGTAGGTCTAGCGGGGGGGCAGGCGTACGAGCAGTACTTC; CDR3 protein: CASSLVGLAGGQAYEQYF
V gene: TRBV19; clone size: .; D gene: .; J gene: TRBJ2-1; CDR3 DNA: TGTGCCAGTAAGGACGGTGGCGGGAATAGCAATGAGCAGTTCTTC; CDR3 protein: CASKDGGGNSNEQFF
V gene: TRBV4-1; clone size: .; D gene: .; J gene: TRBJ2-6; CDR3 DNA: TGCGCCAGCTCCGAACTAGGGGGGGCCAACGTCCTGACTTTC; CDR3 protein: CASSELGGANVLTF
V gene: TRBV18; clone size: .; D gene: TRBD1; J gene: TRBJ2-5; CDR3 DNA: TGTGCCAGCGGACAGGGCCTCCAAGAGACCCAGTACTTC; CDR3 protein: CASGQGLQETQYF
V gene: TRBV5-1; clone size: .; D gene: .; J gene: TRBJ2-5; CDR3 DNA: TGCGCCAGCAGCTTATTTCCAGCCGGGGGCCAAGAGACCCAGTACTTC; CDR3 protein: CASSLFPAGGQETQYF
V gene: TRBV6-5; clone size: .; D gene: .; J gene: TRBJ1-4; CDR3 DNA: TGTGCCAGCAGTTACCAACAGGGTAGTGAAAAACTGTTTTTT; CDR3 protein: CASSYQQGSEKLFF
V gene: TRBV29-1; clone size: .; D gene: TRBD1; J gene: TRBJ1-2; CDR3 DNA: TGCAGCGTGCTGACAGGGGGCTACTATGGCTACACCTTC; CDR3 protein: CSVLTGGYYGYTF
V gene: TRBV18; clone size: .; D gene: TRBD1; J gene: TRBJ1-4; CDR3 DNA: TGTGCCAGCTCCTCACAACAGGGGAAGGCTGAAAAACTGTTTTTT; CDR3 protein: CASSSQQGKAEKLFF
V gene: TRBV7-3; clone size: once; D gene: TRBD2; J gene: TRBJ2-1; CDR3 DNA: TGTGCCAGCAGCTTAAATCCTAGCGGGGGGGTATACAATGAGCAGTTCTTC; CDR3 protein: CASSLNPSGGVYNEQFF
V gene: TRBV3-1/TRBV3-2; clone size: .; D gene: TRBD1; J gene: TRBJ1-2; CDR3 DNA: TGTGCCAGCAGACCGAACCGGGACAGGGGCTATGGCTACACCTTC; CDR3 protein: CASRPNRDRGYGYTF
V gene: TRBV12-3/TRBV12-4; clone size: .; D gene: .; J gene: TRBJ2-3; CDR3 DNA: TGTGCCAGCACCGAGACAGGCCCCAGGTCGCAGTATTTT; CDR3 protein: CASTETGPRSQYF
V gene: TRBV6-5; clone size: .; D gene: TRBD1; J gene: TRBJ1-1; CDR3 DNA: TGTGCCAGCAGTTGGACAGGAGGAAACACTGAAGCTTTCTTT; CDR3 protein: CASSWTGGNTEAFF